The clone carrying this TCR beta chain was detected only once. These data come from a study of OX40 agonist ivuxolimab in advanced cancers. In the study overall: It was ivuxolimab, an agonistic anti-OX40 (CD134) antibody, that patients were treated with. Antecedent anti-PD-1, anti-PD-L1 or anti-CTLA-4 therapy was permissible, with 35% to 40% having received some.

The repertoire was sequenced with immunoSEQ multiplex PCR; TCRdb's copy has only in-frame clones and lacks some. Among about 93,000 clones listed, 92% were seen once. Per germline, CDR1 LNHDA and CDR2 SQIVND (reference sequence). V was pared by 3 bases and J by 5 bases, with 9 bases between. This CDR3 spans 13 amino acids. V usage is TRBV19 and J usage is TRBJ2-3; maybe TRBD1 (5 bases). Material: CD4+ or CD8+ T cells sorted from blood, obtained in a trial of the OX40 agonist ivuxolimab. The sequence was obtained from an adult with an advanced solid tumor such as melanoma, head and neck, liver or kidney cancer. The CDR3 spells CASSISTGDTQYF. DNA of the CDR3: TGTGCCAGTAGTATTTCAACAGGAGATACGCAGTATTTT.